Sequencing of this TCR beta chain was carried out in a study of blood T cells in healthy people across ages. The study recruited healthy Caucasian donors from Russia who were aged about 6 to 90. To note about this clonotype: Its antigen is unidentified.

Findings and limits, study-wide: More naive CD4+ cells and higher diversity were found in long-lived than in aged donors. Correlation between TCR beta diversity and naive T cell percentage was strong.

The CDR3 covers 17 residues. Per germline, CDR1 MNHEY and CDR2 SVGAGI. With 2 bases clipped from V and 5 bases from J, the junction kept 9 bases outside the gene matches. PCR was performed a second time for about 7 to 11 cycles using a sample-barcoded 5' primer and a J-beta primer mix. TCRdb called the 5' RACE reads again in MiXCR, with one record for every CDR3 protein. The profile shows over 1,500,000 distinct CDR3 sequences, about two fifths of them singletons. The source is a human donor in good health. Sequenced input: blood. The gene calls are TRBV6-5 and TRBJ2-2; 9 positions match TRBD1. CDR3 sequence: CASSYTNRGLSTGELFF. In DNA form, the CDR3 reads TGTGCCAGCAGTTACACCAACAGGGGGCTGAGTACCGGGGAGCTGTTTTTT.